This T cell receptor (beta chain) was profiled in a study of blood T cell repertoires in COVID-19. Background on the study: Acute and convalescent COVID-19 specimens originated in the United States, Italy and Spain. Sample material is recorded as cDNA or gDNA derived from T cells, B-cell-depleted T cells, or PBMCs.

With 4 bases clipped from V and 5 bases from J, the junction kept 15 bases outside the gene matches. CDR1 and CDR2 from the germline V gene are SGHDT and YYEEEE. This CDR3 region has 18 residues. TCRdb's table, derived via immunoSEQ multiplex PCR, lists solely in-frame clones and lacks some. The table has about 12,000 clones, 70% to 85% seen once. The sequence was obtained from a human donor in a cohort sampled during active COVID-19. The chain links TRBV5-6 to TRBJ2-5; 12 bases align to TRBD2. The specimen sequenced was peripheral blood. DNA of the CDR3: TGTGCCAGCAGCCCGATTTGGGACCTAGCGGGGGGGATTGAGACCCAGTACTTC. Translated: CASSPIWDLAGGIETQYF.